This is a list of T cell receptor beta chains from one sample in a study of shared clonotypes between healthy human individuals. Only in-frame clones appear in the TCRdb table, and some are missing; sequencing was by immunoSEQ multiplex PCR. The table includes about 2.1 million clones, over 85% detected once. Sequencing used naive CD8+ T cells from PBMCs. These receptors all come from a man aged 18 to 29 in good health. Some clones in this sample may be carry-over from other donors' samples. The CDR3 runs from the conserved cysteine through the conserved F or W. Fields, in order: clone size, D gene, J gene, V gene, CDR3 DNA, CDR3 protein. D genes are given only for firm matches. Clone size appears in some rows only: once, few, many, or a class for an expanded clone.

NA | NA | TRBJ1-2 | TRBV7-2 | TGTGCCAGCAGCTTAGGTGGCGAGACAGGAGGAGTTGGCTACACCTTC | CASSLGGETGGVGYTF
once | NA | TRBJ2-6 | TRBV11-2 | TGTGCCAGCAGCTTATGGGCACAACCTGGGGCCAACGTCCTGACTTTC | CASSLWAQPGANVLTF
NA | NA | TRBJ2-5 | TRBV18 | TGTGCCAGCTCACTCCAACAGGGGCGGGGAACCCAAGAGACCCAGTACTTC | CASSLQQGRGTQETQYF
NA | NA | TRBJ1-1 | TRBV15 | TGTGCCACCCTACACATACCGAACACTGAAGCTTTCTTT | CATLHIPNTEAFF
NA | NA | TRBJ1-1 | TRBV27 | TGTGCCAGCAGTGGCAGGCTAAGGAACACTGAAGCTTTCTTT | CASSGRLRNTEAFF
NA | TRBD2 | TRBJ2-1 | TRBV10-1 | TGCGCCAGCAGTGTTGGGACTAGCGGGTTGGATGAGCAGTTCTTC | CASSVGTSGLDEQFF
NA | TRBD1 | TRBJ2-7 | TRBV6-5 | TGTGCCAGCAGTACCGGGACAGCTTACGAGCAGTACTTC | CASSTGTAYEQYF
NA | TRBD1 | TRBJ1-1 | TRBV7-9 | TGTGCCAGCAGCACGCAACCGGGACAGGTAGCTAACACTGAAGCTTTCTTT | CASSTQPGQVANTEAFF
NA | TRBD2 | TRBJ2-1 | TRBV30 | TGTGCCTGGGAGGTAAGGACTAGCGGGAGCCCCGGGCAGTTCTTC | CAWEVRTSGSPGQFF
NA | NA | TRBJ2-1 | TRBV9 | TGTGCCAGCAGCGGGGGCCCGGGCAATGAGCAGTTCTTC | CASSGGPGNEQFF
NA | NA | TRBJ2-1 | TRBV5-4 | TGTGCCAGCAGTTGGAGCTCCTACAATGAGCAGTTCTTC | CASSWSSYNEQFF
few | NA | TRBJ1-1 | TRBV27 | TGTGCCAGCAGTTTATCGGGGGGGTACACTGAAGCTTTCTTT | CASSLSGGYTEAFF
once | NA | TRBJ2-3 | TRBV2 | TGTGCCAGCAGCGCCCGCGACCCCGGTCCAGATACGCAGTATTTT | CASSARDPGPDTQYF
NA | NA | TRBJ2-1 | TRBV5-6 | TGTGCCAGCAGCTTGGACAGGGCCAATGAGCAGTTCTTC | CASSLDRANEQFF
NA | NA | TRBJ2-1 | TRBV28 | TGTGCCAGCAGCCCGGCCCTCAATGAGCAGTTCTTC | CASSPALNEQFF
NA | TRBD1 | TRBJ2-1 | TRBV11-1 | TGTGCCAGCAGTACCGGGACAGGGTTCTACAATGAGCAGTTCTTC | CASSTGTGFYNEQFF